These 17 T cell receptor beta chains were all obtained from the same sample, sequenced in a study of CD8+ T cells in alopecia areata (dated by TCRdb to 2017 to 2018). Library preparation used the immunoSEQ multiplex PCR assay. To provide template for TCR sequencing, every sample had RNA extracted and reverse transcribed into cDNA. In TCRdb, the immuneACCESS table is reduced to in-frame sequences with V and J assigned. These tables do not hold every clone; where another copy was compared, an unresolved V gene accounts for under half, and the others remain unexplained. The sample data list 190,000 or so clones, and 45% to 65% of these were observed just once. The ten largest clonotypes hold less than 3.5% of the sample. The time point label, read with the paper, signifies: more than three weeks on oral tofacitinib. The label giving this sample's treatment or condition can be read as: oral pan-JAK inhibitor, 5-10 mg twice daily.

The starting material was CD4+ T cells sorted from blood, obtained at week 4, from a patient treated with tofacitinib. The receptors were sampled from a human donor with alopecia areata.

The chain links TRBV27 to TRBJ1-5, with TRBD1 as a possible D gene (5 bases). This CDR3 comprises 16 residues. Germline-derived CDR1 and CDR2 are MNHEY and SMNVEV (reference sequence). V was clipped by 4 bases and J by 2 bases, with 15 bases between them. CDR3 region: CASSSALGRGNQPQHF. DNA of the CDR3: TGTGCCAGCAGTTCTGCATTGGGGCGGGGCAATCAGCCCCAGCATTTT.

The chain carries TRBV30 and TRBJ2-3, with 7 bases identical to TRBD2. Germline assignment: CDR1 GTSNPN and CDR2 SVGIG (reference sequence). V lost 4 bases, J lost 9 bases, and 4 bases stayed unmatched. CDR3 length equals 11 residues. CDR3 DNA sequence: TGTGCCTGGACCAGCGGGGCGACGCAGTATTTT. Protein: CAWTSGATQYF. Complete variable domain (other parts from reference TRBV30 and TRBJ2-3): SQTIHQWPATLVQPVGSPLSLECTVEGTSNPNLYWYRQAAGRGLQLLFYSVGIGQISSEVPQNLSASRPQDRQFILSSKKLLLSDSGFYLCAWTSGATQYFGPGTRLTVL.

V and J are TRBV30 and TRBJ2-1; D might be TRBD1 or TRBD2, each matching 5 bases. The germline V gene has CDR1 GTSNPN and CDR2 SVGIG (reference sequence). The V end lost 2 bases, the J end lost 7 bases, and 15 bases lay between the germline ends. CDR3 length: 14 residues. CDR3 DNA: TGTGCCTGGAGTTTTGTGAGGGGACCTAATGAGCAGTTCTTC. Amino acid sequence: CAWSFVRGPNEQFF.

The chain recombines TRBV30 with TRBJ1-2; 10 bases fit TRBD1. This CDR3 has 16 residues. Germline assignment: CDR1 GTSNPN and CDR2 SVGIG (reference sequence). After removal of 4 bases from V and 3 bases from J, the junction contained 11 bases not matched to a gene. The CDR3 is CAWTVHWDRGDYGYTF. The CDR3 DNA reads TGTGCCTGGACTGTACATTGGGACAGGGGAGACTATGGCTACACCTTC.

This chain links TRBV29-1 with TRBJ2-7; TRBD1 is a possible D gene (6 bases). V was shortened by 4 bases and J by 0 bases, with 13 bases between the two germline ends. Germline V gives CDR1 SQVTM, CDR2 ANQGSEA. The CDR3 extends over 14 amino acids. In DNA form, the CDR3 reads TGCAGCGTTGGAGGACAGACAAGCTCCTACGAGCAGTACTTC. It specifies CSVGGQTSSYEQYF.

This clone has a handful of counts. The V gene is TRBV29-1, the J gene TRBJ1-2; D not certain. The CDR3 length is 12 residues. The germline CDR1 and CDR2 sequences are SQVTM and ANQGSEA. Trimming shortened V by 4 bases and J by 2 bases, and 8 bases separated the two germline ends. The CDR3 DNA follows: TGCAGCGTTGTCCCGGGGAACTATGGCTACACCTTC. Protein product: CSVVPGNYGYTF.

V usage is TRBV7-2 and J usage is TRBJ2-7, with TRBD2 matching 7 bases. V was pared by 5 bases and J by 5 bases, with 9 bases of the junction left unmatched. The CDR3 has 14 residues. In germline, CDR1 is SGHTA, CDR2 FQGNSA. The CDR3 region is CASSAWEGRNEQYF. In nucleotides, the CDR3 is TGTGCCAGCAGCGCCTGGGAGGGGAGAAACGAGCAGTACTTC.

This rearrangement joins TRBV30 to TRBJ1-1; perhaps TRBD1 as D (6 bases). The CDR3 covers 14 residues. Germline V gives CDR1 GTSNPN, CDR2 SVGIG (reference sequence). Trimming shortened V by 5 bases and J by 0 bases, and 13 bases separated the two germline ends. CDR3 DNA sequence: TGTGCCTGGGATCAGGGGCGGTTGAACACTGAAGCTTTCTTT. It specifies CAWDQGRLNTEAFF. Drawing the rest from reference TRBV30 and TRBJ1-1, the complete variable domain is SQTIHQWPATLVQPVGSPLSLECTVEGTSNPNLYWYRQAAGRGLQLLFYSVGIGQISSEVPQNLSASRPQDRQFILSSKKLLLSDSGFYLCAWDQGRLNTEAFFGQGTRLTVV.

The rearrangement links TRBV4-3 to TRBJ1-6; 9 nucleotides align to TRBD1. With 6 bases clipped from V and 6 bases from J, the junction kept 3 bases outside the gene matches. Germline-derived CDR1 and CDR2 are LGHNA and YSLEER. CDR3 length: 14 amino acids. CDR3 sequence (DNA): TGCGCCAGCAGGACGACAGGGGGTAATTCACCCCTCCACTTT. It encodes CASRTTGGNSPLHF.

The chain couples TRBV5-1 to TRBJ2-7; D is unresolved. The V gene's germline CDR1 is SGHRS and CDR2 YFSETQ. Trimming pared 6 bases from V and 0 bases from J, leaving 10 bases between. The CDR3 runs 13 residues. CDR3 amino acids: CASKPDGSYEQYF. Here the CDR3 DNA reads TGCGCCAGCAAACCGGACGGCTCCTACGAGCAGTACTTC. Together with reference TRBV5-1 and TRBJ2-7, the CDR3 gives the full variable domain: KAGVTQTPRYLIKTRGQQVTLSCSPISGHRSVSWYQQTPGQGLQFLFEYFSETQRNKGNFPGRFSGRQFSNSRSEMNVSTLELGDSALYLCASKPDGSYEQYFGPGTRLTVT.

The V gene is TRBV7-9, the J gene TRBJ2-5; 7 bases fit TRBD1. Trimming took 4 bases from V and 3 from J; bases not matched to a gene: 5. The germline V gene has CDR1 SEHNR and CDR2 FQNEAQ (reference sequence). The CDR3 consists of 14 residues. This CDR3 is CASSSLGTEETQYF. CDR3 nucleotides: TGTGCCAGCAGCTCTCTCGGGACAGAAGAGACCCAGTACTTC.

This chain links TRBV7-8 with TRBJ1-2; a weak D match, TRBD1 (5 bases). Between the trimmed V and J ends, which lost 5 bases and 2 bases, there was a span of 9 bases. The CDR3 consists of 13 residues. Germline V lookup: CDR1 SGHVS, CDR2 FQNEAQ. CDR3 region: CASSRRGNYGYTF. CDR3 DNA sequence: TGTGCCAGCAGCCGCCGGGGGAACTATGGCTACACCTTC.

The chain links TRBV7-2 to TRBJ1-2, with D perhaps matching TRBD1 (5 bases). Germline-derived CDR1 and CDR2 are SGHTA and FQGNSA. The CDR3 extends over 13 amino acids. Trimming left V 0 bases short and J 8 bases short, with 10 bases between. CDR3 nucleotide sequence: TGTGCCAGCAGCTTAGCAGGGACTCCCGGCTACACCTTC. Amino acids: CASSLAGTPGYTF.

The CDR3 region is CASSLQGSTTYEQYF. The CDR3 region has the DNA TGTGCCAGCAGCCTACAGGGGAGTACCACCTACGAGCAGTACTTC. The rearrangement joins TRBV4-2 to TRBJ2-7, with TRBD1 matching over 7 bases. Per the germline V gene, CDR1 is LGHNA and CDR2 is YNFKEQ. CDR3 length equals 15 residues. The V gene end was trimmed by 4 bases and the J gene end by 2 bases; junction bases not matched to a gene: 8.

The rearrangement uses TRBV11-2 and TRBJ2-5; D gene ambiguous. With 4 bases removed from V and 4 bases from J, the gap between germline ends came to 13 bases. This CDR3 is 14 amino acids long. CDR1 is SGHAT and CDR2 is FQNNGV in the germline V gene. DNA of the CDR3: TGTGCCAGCAGCTCCAGAGGTGGCCGAGAGACCCAGTACTTC. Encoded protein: CASSSRGGRETQYF.

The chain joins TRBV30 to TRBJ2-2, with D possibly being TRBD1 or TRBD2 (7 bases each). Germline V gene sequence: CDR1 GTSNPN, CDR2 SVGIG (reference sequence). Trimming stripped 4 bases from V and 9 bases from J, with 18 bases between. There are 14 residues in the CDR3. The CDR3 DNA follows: TGTGCCTGGACGGGCAGGGGGAGGGAGAGGGAGCTGTTTTTT. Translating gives CAWTGRGRERELFF.

In DNA, the CDR3 is TGTGCCAGCAGGCCGTTGGACGGGGGATCTAACTATGGCTACACCTTC. Translating it yields CASRPLDGGSNYGYTF. The J gene is TRBJ1-2, the V gene TRBV2; the D gene is possibly TRBD1 (5 bases). Germline V CDR1 and CDR2: SNHLY, FYNNEI. Deletions cut 6 bases from V and 0 bases from J, with 17 bases between. The CDR3 consists of 16 residues. Full variable domain (outside the CDR3, taken from reference TRBV2 and TRBJ1-2): EPEVTQTPSHQVTQMGQEVILRCVPISNHLYFYWYRQILGQKVEFLVSFYNNEISEKSEIFDDQFSVERPDGSNFTLKIRSTKLEDSAMYFCASRPLDGGSNYGYTFGSGTRLTVV.